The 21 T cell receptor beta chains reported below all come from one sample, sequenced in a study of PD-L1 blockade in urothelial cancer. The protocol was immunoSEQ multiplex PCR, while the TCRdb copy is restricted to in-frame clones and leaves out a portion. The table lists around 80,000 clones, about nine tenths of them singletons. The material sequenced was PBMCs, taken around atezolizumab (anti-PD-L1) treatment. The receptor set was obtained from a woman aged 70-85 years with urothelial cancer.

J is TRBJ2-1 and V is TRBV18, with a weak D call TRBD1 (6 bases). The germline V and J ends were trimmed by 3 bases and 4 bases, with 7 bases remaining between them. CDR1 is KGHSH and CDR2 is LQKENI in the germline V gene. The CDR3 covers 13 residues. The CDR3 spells CASSPDRYNEQFF. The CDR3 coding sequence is TGTGCCAGCTCACCCGACAGGTACAATGAGCAGTTCTTC.

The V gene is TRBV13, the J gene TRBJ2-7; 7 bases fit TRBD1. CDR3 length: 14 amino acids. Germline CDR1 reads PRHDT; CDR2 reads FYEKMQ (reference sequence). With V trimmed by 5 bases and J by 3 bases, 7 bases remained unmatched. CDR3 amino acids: CASSLGTAHYEQYF. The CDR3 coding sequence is TGTGCCAGCAGCCTCGGGACAGCCCACTACGAGCAGTACTTC.

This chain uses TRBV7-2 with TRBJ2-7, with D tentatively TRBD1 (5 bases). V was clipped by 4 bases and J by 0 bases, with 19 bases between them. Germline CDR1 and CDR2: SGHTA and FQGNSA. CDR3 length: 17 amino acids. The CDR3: CASSWVSGPQTSYEQYF. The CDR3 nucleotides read TGTGCCAGCAGCTGGGTGTCAGGGCCCCAAACCTCCTACGAGCAGTACTTC.

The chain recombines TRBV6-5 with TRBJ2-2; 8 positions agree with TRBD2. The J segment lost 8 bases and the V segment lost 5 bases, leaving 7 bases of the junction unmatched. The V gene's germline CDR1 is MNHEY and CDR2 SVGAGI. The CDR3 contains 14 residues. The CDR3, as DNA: TGTGCCAGCAGTGTACGGGGGGGCCGAGGGGAGCTGTTTTTT. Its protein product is CASSVRGGRGELFF.

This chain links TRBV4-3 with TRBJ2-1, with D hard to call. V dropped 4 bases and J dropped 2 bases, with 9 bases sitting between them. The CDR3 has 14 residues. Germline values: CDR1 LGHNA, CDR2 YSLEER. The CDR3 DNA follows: TGCGCCAGCAGCCCAGGAATCACCTACAATGAGCAGTTCTTC. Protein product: CASSPGITYNEQFF.

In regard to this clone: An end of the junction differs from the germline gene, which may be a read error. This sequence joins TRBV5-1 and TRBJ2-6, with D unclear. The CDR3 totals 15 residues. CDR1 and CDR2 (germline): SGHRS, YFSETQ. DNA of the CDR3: TGCGCCAGCAGCCCACCAGGCTCTAGGGCCAACGTCCTGACTTTC. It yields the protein CASSPPGSRANVLTF.

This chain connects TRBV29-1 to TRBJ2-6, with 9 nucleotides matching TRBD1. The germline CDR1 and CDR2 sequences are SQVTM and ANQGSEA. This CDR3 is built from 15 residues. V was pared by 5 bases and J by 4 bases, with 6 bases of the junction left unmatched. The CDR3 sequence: CSVLQGARGANVLTF. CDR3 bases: TGCAGCGTTTTACAGGGGGCGCGCGGGGCCAACGTCCTGACTTTC.

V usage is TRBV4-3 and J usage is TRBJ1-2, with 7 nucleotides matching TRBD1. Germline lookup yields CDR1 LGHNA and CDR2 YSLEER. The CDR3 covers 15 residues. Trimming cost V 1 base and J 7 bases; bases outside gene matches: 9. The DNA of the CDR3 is TGCGCCAGCAGCCAAGCCCTAACAGGGGCAAGTGGCTACACCTTC. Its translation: CASSQALTGASGYTF.

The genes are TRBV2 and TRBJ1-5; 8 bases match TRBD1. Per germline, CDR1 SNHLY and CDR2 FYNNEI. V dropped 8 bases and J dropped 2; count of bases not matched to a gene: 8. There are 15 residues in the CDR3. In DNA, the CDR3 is TGTGCCAGCGGACCCACAGGGGGTCGCAATCAGCCCCAGCATTTT. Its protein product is CASGPTGGRNQPQHF.

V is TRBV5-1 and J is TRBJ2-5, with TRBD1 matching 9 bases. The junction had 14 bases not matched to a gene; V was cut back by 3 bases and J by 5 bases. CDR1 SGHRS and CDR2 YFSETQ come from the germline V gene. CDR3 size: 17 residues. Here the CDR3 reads CASSSLGEEQGAETQYF. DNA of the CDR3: TGCGCCAGCAGCTCCTTAGGGGAAGAACAGGGGGCTGAGACCCAGTACTTC.

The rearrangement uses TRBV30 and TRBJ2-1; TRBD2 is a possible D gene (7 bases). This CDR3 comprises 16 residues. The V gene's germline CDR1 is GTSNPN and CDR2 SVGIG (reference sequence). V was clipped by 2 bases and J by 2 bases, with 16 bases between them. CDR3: CAWSPLAGAAYNEQFF. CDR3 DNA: TGTGCCTGGAGTCCCCTCGCGGGGGCTGCCTACAATGAGCAGTTCTTC.

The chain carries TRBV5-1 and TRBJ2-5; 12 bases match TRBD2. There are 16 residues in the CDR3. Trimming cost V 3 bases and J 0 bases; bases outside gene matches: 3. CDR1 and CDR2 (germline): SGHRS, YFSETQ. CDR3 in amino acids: CASSSGLAGNQETQYF. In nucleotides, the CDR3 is TGCGCCAGCAGCTCAGGACTAGCGGGAAACCAAGAGACCCAGTACTTC. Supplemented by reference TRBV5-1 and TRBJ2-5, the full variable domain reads KAGVTQTPRYLIKTRGQQVTLSCSPISGHRSVSWYQQTPGQGLQFLFEYFSETQRNKGNFPGRFSGRQFSNSRSEMNVSTLELGDSALYLCASSSGLAGNQETQYFGPGTRLLVL.

CDR3 in amino acids: CAWSAGQGAGAEAFF. The CDR3 DNA is TGTGCCTGGAGTGCCGGACAGGGGGCGGGGGCCGAAGCTTTCTTT. The chain has TRBV30 and TRBJ1-1; 11 bases match TRBD1. The CDR3 totals 15 residues. The germline V gene has CDR1 GTSNPN and CDR2 SVGIG (reference sequence). The V and J ends lost 1 base and 8 bases, in that order; junction bases with no gene match: 9. Looking up the rest from reference TRBV30 and TRBJ1-1 gives the full variable domain: SQTIHQWPATLVQPVGSPLSLECTVEGTSNPNLYWYRQAAGRGLQLLFYSVGIGQISSEVPQNLSASRPQDRQFILSSKKLLLSDSGFYLCAWSAGQGAGAEAFFGQGTRLTVV.

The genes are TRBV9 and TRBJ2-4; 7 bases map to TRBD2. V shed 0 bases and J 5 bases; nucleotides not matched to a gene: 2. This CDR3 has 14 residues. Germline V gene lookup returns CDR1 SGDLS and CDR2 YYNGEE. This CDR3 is CASSVGLAENIQYF. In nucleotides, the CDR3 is TGTGCCAGCAGCGTAGGCCTAGCGGAAAACATTCAGTACTTC.

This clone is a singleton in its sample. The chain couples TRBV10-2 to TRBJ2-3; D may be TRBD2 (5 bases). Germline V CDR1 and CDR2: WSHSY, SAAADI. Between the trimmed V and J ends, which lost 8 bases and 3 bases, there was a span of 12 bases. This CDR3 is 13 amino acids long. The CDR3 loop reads CASEGRVTDTQYF. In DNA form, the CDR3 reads TGCGCCAGCGAAGGGCGGGTTACAGATACGCAGTATTTT.

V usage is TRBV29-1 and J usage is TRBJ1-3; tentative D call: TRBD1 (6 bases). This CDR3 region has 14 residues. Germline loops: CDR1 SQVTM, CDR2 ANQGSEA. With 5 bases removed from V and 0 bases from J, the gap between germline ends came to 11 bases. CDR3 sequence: CSVSTGTSGNTIYF. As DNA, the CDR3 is TGCAGCGTTTCTACAGGGACCTCTGGAAACACCATATATTTT.

Here the CDR3 DNA reads TGTGCCAGCAGCTTAGCGGTGTATCGACAGGGGGCGGGGGGCTACACCTTC. It is translated as CASSLAVYRQGAGGYTF. The rearrangement uses TRBV7-8 and TRBJ1-2, with 10 bases aligning to TRBD1. CDR3 length: 17 amino acids. Germline V gene sequence: CDR1 SGHVS, CDR2 FQNEAQ. Losses at the gene ends were 0 bases for V and 8 bases for J; bases not matched to a gene: 12.

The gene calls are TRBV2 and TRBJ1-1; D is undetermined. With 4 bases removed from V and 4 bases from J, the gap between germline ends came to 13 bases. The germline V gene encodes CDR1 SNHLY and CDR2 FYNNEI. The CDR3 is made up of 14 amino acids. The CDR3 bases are TGTGCCAGCAGTGTGGAGGGCCGGGGCACTGAAGCTTTCTTT. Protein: CASSVEGRGTEAFF.

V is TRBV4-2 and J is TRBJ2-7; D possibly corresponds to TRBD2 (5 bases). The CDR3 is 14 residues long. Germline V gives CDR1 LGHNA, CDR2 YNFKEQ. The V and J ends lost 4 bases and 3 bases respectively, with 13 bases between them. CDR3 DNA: TGTGCCAGCAGCCCAGCCGATAGCGTCTACGAGCAGTACTTC. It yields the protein CASSPADSVYEQYF.

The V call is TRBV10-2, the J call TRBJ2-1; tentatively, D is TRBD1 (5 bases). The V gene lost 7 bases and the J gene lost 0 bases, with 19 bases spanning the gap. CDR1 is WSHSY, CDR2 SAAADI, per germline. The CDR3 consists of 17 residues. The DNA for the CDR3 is TGCGCCAGCATCCTAACTTCAGGGTCGAGCTCCTACAATGAGCAGTTCTTC. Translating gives CASILTSGSSSYNEQFF.

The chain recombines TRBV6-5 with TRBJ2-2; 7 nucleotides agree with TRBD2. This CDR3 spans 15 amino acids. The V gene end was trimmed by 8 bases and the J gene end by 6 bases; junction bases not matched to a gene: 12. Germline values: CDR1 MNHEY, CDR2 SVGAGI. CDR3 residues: CASPKREGLAGELFF. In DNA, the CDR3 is TGTGCCAGCCCCAAAAGGGAGGGGTTGGCCGGGGAGCTGTTTTTT.